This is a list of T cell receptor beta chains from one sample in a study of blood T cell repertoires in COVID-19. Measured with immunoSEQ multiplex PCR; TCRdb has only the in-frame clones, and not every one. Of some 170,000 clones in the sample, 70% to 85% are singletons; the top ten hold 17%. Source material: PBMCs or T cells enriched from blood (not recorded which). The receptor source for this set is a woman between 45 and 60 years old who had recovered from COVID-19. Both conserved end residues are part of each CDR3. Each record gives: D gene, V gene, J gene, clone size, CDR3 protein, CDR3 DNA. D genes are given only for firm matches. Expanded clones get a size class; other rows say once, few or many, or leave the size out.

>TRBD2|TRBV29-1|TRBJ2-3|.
CSVRTSGSSDTQYF
TGCAGCGTAAGGACTAGCGGGAGTTCAGATACGCAGTATTTT
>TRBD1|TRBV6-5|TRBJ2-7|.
CASSETGYKQYF
TGTGCCAGCAGCGAGACAGGGTATAAGCAGTACTTC
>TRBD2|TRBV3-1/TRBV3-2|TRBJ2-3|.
CASSQGGGSGTDTQYF
TGTGCCAGCAGCCAGGGCGGCGGGAGCGGCACAGATACGCAGTATTTT
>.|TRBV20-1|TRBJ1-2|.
CSASDYGYTF
TGCAGTGCTAGCGACTATGGCTACACCTTC
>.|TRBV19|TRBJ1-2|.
CASSSSLGYGRNGYTF
TGTGCCAGTAGTTCTTCCCTCGGGTACGGAAGGAATGGCTACACCTTC
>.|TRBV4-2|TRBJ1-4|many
CASSPGGGGEKLFF
TGTGCCAGCAGCCCCGGCGGGGGTGGTGAAAAACTGTTTTTT
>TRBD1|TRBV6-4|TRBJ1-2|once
CASSDNRGGYTF
TGTGCCAGCAGTGACAACAGGGGAGGCTACACCTTC
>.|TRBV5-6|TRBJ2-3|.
CASSLEGSTRSTQYF
TGTGCCAGCAGCTTGGAGGGGTCGACCCGTAGTACGCAGTATTTT
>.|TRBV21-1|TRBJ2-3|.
CASSNLAGGLTDTQYF
TGTGCCAGCAGCAATCTAGCGGGAGGCCTCACAGATACGCAGTATTTT
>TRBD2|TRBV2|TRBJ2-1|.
CASRGGTSGTNEQFF
TGTGCCAGCAGAGGCGGGACTAGCGGTACCAATGAGCAGTTCTTC
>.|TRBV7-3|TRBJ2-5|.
CASSLKRGGQETQYF
TGTGCCAGCAGCTTAAAAAGGGGGGGACAAGAGACCCAGTACTTC
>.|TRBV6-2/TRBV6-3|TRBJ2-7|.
CASSYAARHSYEQYF
TGTGCCAGCAGTTACGCCGCGAGACACTCCTACGAGCAGTACTTC
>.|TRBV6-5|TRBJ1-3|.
CASEAGDSGNTIYF
TGTGCCAGCGAGGCGGGGGATTCTGGAAACACCATATATTTT
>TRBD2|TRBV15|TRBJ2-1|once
CATSYPAGKNEQFF
TGTGCCACCAGCTACCCAGCGGGAAAGAATGAGCAGTTCTTC
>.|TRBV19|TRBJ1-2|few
CASSEGRAYGYTF
TGTGCCAGTAGCGAAGGCAGGGCCTATGGCTACACCTTC
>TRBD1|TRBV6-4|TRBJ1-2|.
CASSPGTGIGGYTF
TGTGCCAGCAGCCCCGGGACAGGGATTGGTGGCTACACCTTC
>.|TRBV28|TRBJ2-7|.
CASSRYEQYF
TGTGCCAGCAGCCGCTACGAGCAGTACTTC
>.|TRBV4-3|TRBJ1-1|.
CASSQDGVGGYTEAFF
TGCGCCAGCAGCCAAGATGGGGTGGGGGGTTACACTGAAGCTTTCTTT
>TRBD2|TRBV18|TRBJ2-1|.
CASSRAGDGYEQFF
TGTGCCAGCTCAAGGGCGGGAGATGGATATGAGCAGTTCTTC
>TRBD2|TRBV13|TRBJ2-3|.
CASSLAGLAGGPTDTQYF
TGTGCCAGCAGCCTGGCAGGACTAGCGGGAGGGCCCACAGATACGCAGTATTTT
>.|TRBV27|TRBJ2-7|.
CASSLSFLGGREQYF
TGTGCCAGCAGTTTATCCTTTCTTGGAGGGCGCGAGCAGTACTTC
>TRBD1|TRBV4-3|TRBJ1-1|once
CASSQETGSVTEAFF
TGCGCCAGCAGCCAAGAGACAGGGTCGGTCACTGAAGCTTTCTTT
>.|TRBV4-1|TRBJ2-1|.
CASSQGPNEQFF
TGCGCCAGCAGCCAAGGGCCCAATGAGCAGTTCTTC
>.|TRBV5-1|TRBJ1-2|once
CASSDDGDYGYTF
TGCGCCAGCAGCGACGACGGGGACTATGGCTACACCTTC
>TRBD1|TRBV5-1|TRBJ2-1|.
CASSSGQGAGSSYNEQFF
TGCGCCAGCAGCTCTGGACAGGGGGCTGGAAGCTCCTACAATGAGCAGTTCTTC
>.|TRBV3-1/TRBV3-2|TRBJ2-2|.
CASSQDNYLSLTGELFF
TGTGCCAGCAGCCAAGATAACTATCTTTCACTCACCGGGGAGCTGTTTTTT
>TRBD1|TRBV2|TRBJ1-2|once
CASSDPTGVGPYGYTF
TGTGCCAGCAGCGATCCTACAGGGGTGGGGCCCTATGGCTACACCTTC
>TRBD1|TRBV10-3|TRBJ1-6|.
CAIRGTGTSHSPLHF
TGTGCCATCAGGGGGACAGGTACCTCTCACTCACCCCTCCACTTT
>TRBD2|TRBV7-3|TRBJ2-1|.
CASASGAYNEQFF
TGTGCCAGCGCTAGCGGGGCTTACAATGAGCAGTTCTTC
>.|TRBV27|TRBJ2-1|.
CASSLGGPRQFF
TGTGCCAGCAGTTTGGGGGGTCCCCGGCAGTTCTTC
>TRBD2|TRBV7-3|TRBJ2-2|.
CASSLVAGNTGELFF
TGTGCCAGCAGCTTGGTAGCGGGGAACACCGGGGAGCTGTTTTTT
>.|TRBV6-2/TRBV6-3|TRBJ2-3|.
CASSTPRRRGADTQYF
TGTGCCAGCAGTACACCAAGACGCAGGGGTGCAGATACGCAGTATTTT
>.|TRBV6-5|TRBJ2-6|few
CASSYGGPGANVLTF
TGTGCCAGCAGTTACGGAGGACCTGGGGCCAACGTCCTGACTTTC